The present entry profiles one TCR beta chain with its context. This record belongs to a study of blood T cell repertoires in COVID-19. CDR3 length: 22 amino acids. Germline CDR1 and CDR2: SGDLS and YYNGEE. V shed 2 bases and J 3 bases; nucleotides not matched to a gene: 26. Using immunoSEQ multiplex PCR, the repertoire was profiled, and TCRdb retains in-frame clones only, with some absent. The sample includes approximately 170,000 clones, more than 70% of them seen just once. The chain employs TRBV9 and TRBJ2-1, with TRBD1 matching 7 bases. The specimen sequenced was PBMCs or T cells enriched from blood (not recorded which). This sequence originates from a man aged 35 to 55 who had recovered from COVID-19. This CDR3 is CASSVPLQGKDEGLGDYNEQFF. The CDR3 nucleotides read TGTGCCAGCAGCGTGCCCTTACAGGGGAAGGATGAGGGGTTGGGGGACTACAATGAGCAGTTCTTC.